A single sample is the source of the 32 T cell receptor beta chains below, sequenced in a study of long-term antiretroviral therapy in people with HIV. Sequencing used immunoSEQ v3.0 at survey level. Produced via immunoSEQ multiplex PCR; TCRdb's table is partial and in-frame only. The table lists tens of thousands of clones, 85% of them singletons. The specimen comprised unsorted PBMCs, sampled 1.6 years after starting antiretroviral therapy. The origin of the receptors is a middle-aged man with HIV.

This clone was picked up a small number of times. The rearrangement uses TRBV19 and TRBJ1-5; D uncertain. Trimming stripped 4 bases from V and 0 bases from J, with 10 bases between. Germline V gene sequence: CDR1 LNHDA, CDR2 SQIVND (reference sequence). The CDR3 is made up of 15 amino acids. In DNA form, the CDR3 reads TGTGCCAGTAGTACCTCGGCGTATAGCAATCAGCCCCAGCATTTT. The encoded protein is CASSTSAYSNQPQHF.

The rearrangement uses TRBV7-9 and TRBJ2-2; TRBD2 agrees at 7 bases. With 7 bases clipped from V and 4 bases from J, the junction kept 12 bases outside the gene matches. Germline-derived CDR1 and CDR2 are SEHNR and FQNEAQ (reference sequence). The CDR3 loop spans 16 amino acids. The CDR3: CASTQLAGASTGELFF. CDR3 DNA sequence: TGTGCCAGCACCCAGCTTGCGGGAGCGTCCACCGGGGAGCTGTTTTTT.

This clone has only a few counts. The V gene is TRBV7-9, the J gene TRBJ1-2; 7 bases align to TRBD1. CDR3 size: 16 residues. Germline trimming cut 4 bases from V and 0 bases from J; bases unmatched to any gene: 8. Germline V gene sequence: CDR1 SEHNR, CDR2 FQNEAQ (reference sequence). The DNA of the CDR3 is TGTGCCAGCAGCTCGTCTGACAGGGTGGCTAACTATGGCTACACCTTC. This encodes CASSSSDRVANYGYTF.

The CDR3 is CASSLAGANVLTF. The DNA for the CDR3 is TGTGCCAGCAGTTTAGCTGGGGCCAACGTCCTGACTTTC. This chain joins TRBV27 and TRBJ2-6; unclear D gene. Germline assignment: CDR1 MNHEY and CDR2 SMNVEV (reference sequence). This CDR3 is built from 13 residues. The V end was cut by 2 bases, the J end by 2 bases, with 1 base between.

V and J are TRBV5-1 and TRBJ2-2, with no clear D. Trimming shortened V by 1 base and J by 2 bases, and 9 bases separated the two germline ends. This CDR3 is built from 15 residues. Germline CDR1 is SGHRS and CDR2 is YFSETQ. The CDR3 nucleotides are TGCGCCAGCAGCTTGTTGATACTTAACACCGGGGAGCTGTTTTTT. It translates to CASSLLILNTGELFF.

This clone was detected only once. CDR3 amino acids: CASSPGIAKNIQYF. In DNA, the CDR3 is TGTGCCAGCAGTCCAGGGATAGCCAAAAACATTCAGTACTTC. The chain combines TRBV27 with TRBJ2-4, with D perhaps matching TRBD1 (5 bases). With 5 bases removed from V and 0 bases from J, the gap between germline ends came to 8 bases. The germline V gene has CDR1 MNHEY and CDR2 SMNVEV (reference sequence). The CDR3 has 14 amino acids.

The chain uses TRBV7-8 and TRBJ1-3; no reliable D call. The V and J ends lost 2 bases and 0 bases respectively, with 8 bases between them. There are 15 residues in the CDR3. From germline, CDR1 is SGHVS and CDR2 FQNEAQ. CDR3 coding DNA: TGTGCCAGCAGCTTACTCGAGAGCTCTGGAAACACCATATATTTT. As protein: CASSLLESSGNTIYF.

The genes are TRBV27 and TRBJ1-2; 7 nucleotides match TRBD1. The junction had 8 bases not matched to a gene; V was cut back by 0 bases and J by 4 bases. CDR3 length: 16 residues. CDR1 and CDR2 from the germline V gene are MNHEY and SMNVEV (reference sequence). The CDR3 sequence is CASSLSWDSAAYGYTF. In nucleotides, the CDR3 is TGTGCCAGCAGTTTATCGTGGGACAGCGCAGCCTATGGCTACACCTTC.

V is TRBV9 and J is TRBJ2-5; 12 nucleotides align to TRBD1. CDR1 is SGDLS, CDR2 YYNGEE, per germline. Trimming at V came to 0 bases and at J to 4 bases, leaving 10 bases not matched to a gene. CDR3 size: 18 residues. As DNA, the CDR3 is TGTGCCAGCAGCGTAGGGGGGACAGGGGGCGTTTCGGGAGAGACCCAGTACTTC. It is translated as CASSVGGTGGVSGETQYF.

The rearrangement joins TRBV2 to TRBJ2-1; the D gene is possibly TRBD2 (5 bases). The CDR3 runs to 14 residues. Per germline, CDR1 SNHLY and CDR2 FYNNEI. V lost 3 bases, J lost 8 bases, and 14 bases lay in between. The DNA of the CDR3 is TGTGCCAGCAGTGACGGGCGGAGGAACGATGAGCAGTTCTTC. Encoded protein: CASSDGRRNDEQFF.

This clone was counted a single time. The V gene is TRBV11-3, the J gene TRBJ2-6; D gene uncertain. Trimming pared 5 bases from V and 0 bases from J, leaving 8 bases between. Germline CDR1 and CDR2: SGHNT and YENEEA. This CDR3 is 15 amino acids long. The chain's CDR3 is CASSRGGSGANVLTF. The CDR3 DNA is TGTGCCAGCAGCCGTGGCGGCTCTGGGGCCAACGTCCTGACTTTC.

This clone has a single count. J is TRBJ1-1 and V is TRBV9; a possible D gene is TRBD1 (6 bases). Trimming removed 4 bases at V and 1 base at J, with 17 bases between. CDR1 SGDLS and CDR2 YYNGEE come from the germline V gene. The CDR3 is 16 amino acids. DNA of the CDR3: TGTGCCAGCAGCTTCATACCGGGACAAAGGAACACTGAAGCTTTCTTT. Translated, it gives CASSFIPGQRNTEAFF.

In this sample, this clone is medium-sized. The CDR3 here is CASSIRFADNEQFF. CDR3 nucleotides: TGTGCCAGTAGTATACGGTTCGCCGACAATGAGCAGTTCTTC. V and J are TRBV19 and TRBJ2-1; D unresolved. Between the trimmed V and J ends, which lost 2 bases and 5 bases, there was a span of 10 bases. CDR3 length: 14 amino acids. The germline V gene encodes CDR1 LNHDA and CDR2 SQIVND (reference sequence).

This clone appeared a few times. This chain's CDR3 is CASSFGRTGNYGYTF. For the CDR3, the DNA is TGCGCCAGCAGCTTTGGACGGACGGGAAACTATGGCTACACCTTC. The rearrangement links TRBV5-1 to TRBJ1-2; D remains unclear. Germline CDR1 reads SGHRS; CDR2 reads YFSETQ. This CDR3 region has 15 residues. Trimming left V 2 bases short and J 2 bases short, with 13 bases between.

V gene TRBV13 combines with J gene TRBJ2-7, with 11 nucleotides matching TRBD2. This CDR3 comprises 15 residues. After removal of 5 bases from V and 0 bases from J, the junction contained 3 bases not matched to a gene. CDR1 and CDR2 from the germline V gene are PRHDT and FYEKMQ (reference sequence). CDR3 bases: TGTGCCAGCAGCCCGGGGACTAGCGGCTCCTACGAGCAGTACTTC. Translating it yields CASSPGTSGSYEQYF.

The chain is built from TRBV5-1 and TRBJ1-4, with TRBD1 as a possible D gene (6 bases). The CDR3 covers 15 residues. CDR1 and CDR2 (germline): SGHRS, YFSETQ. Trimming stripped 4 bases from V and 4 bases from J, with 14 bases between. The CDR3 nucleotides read TGCGCCAGCAGCCCCGAGGGGGAGTTTAATGAAAAACTGTTTTTT. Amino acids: CASSPEGEFNEKLFF.

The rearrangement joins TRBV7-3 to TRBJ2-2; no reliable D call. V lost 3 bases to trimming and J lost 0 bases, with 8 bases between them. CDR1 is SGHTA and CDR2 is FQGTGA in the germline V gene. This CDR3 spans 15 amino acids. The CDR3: CASSLGHTNTGELFF. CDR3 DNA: TGTGCCAGCAGCTTGGGTCACACGAACACCGGGGAGCTGTTTTTT.

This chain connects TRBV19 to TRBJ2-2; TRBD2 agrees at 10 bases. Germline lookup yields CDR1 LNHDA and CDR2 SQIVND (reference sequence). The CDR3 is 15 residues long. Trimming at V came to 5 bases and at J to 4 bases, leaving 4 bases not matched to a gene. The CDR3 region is CASSLAGAGTGELFF. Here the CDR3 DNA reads TGTGCCAGTAGTCTAGCGGGAGCGGGCACCGGGGAGCTGTTTTTT.

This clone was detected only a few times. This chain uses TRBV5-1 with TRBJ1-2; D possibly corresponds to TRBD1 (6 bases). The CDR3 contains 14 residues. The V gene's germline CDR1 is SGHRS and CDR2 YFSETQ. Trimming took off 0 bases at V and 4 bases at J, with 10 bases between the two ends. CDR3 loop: CASSLADRIYGYTF. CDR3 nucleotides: TGCGCCAGCAGCTTGGCCGACAGGATCTATGGCTACACCTTC.

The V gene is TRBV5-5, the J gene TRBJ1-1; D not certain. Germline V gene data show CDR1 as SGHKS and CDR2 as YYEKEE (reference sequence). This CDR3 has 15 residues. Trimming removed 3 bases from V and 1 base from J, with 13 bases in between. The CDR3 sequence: CASSSTVIGNTEAFF. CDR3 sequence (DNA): TGTGCCAGCAGCTCCACGGTTATTGGGAACACTGAAGCTTTCTTT.

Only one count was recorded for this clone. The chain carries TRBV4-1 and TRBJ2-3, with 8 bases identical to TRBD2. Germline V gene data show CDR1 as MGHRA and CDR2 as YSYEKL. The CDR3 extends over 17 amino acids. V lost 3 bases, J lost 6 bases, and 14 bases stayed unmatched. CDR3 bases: TGCGCCAGCAGCCATAACCCTACAGCGGGAGATGACGATACGCAGTATTTT. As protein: CASSHNPTAGDDDTQYF.

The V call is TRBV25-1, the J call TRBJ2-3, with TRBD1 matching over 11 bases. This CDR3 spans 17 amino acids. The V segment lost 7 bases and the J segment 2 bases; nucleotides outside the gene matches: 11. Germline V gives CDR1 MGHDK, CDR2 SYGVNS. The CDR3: CASIGGGQGENTDTQYF. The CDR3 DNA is TGTGCCAGCATCGGGGGGGGACAGGGGGAGAACACAGATACGCAGTATTTT.

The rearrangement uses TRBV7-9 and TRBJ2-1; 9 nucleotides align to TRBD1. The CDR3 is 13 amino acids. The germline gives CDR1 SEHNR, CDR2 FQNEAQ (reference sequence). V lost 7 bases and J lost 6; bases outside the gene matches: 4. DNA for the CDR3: TGTGCCAGCAAATACAGGGGGCTCAATGAGCAGTTCTTC. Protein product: CASKYRGLNEQFF.

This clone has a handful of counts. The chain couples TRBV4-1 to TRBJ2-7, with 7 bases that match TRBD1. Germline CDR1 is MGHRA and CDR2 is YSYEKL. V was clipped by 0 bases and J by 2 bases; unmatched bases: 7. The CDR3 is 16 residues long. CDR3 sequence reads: CASSQDGGTAAYEQYF. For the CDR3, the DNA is TGCGCCAGCAGCCAAGATGGTGGGACAGCCGCCTACGAGCAGTACTTC.

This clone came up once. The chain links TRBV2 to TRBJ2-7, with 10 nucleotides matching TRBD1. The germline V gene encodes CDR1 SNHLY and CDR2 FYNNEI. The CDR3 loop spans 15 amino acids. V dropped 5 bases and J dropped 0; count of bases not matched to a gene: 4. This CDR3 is CASSQTGGLSYEQYF. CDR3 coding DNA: TGTGCCAGCAGTCAGACAGGGGGCCTCTCCTACGAGCAGTACTTC.

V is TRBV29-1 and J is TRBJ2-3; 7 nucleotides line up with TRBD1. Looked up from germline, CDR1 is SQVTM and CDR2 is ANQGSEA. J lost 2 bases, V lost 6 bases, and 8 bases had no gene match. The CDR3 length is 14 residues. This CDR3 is CSVTGNLLTDTQYF. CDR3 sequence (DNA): TGCAGCGTGACAGGGAACCTCCTCACAGATACGCAGTATTTT.

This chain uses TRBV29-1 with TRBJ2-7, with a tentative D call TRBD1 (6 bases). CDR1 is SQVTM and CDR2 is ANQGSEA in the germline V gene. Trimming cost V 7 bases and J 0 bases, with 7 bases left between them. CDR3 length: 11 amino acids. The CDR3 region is CSGTDSYEQYF. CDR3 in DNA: TGCAGCGGGACAGACTCCTACGAGCAGTACTTC.

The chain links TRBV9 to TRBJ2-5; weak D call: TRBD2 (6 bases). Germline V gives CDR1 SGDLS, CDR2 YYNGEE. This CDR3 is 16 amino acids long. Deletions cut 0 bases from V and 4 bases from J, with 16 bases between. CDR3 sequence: CASSVAFGGDSETQYF. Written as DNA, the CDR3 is TGTGCCAGCAGCGTAGCTTTCGGGGGTGATTCAGAGACCCAGTACTTC. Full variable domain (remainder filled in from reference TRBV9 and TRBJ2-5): DSGVTQTPKHLITATGQRVTLRCSPRSGDLSVYWYQQSLDQGLQFLIQYYNGEERAKGNILERFSAQQFPDLHSELNLSSLELGDSALYFCASSVAFGGDSETQYFGPGTRLLVL.

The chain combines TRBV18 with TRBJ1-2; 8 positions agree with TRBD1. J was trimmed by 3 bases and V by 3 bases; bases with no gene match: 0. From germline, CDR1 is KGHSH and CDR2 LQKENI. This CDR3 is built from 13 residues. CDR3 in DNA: TGTGCCAGCTCACCGGACAGGGACTATGGCTACACCTTC. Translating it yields CASSPDRDYGYTF. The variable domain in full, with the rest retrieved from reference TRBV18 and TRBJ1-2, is NAGVMQNPRHLVRRRGQEARLRCSPMKGHSHVYWYRQLPEEGLKFMVYLQKENIIDESGMPKERFSAEFPKEGPSILRIQQVVRGDSAAYFCASSPDRDYGYTFGSGTRLTVV.

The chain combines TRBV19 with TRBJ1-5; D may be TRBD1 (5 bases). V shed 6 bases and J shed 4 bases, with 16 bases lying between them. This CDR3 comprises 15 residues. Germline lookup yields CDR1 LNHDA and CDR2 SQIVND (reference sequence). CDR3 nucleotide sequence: TGTGCCAGTAGAAGAGACAGACTGGAGAATCAGCCCCAGCATTTT. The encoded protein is CASRRDRLENQPQHF.

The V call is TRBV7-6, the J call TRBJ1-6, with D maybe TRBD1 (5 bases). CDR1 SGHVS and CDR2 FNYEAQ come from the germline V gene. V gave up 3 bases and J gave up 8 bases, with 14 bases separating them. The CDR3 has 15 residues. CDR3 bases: TGTGCCAGCAGCTTTTCGGGGGGGTATGATTCACCCCTCCACTTT. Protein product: CASSFSGGYDSPLHF.

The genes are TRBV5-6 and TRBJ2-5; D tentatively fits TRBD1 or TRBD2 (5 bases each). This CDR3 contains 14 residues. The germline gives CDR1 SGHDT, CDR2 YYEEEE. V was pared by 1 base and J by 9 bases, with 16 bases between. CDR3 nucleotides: TGTGCCAGCAGCTTGTCCGGGACCGCCACTGCCCAGTACTTC. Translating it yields CASSLSGTATAQYF.